This T cell receptor (beta chain) is drawn from a study of blood T cells in healthy people across ages. CDR3 size: 15 residues. Primers used in a second PCR of roughly 6 to 11 cycles were a sample-barcoded 5' primer and a J-beta primer mix. TCRdb redid the calling of the 5' RACE reads with MiXCR, one entry per CDR3 protein. The sample has 550,000 to 600,000 distinct CDR3 sequences, around 48% seen once. The chain couples TRBV21-1 to TRBJ2-7; the DNA was not used to check the table's D call, TRBD2. TRBV21-1 is designated a pseudogene. The clonotype was recovered from a man aged 80 or over in good health. Sample: blood. The CDR3 bases are TGTGCCAGAACTAAGTGGCTAGCGGCAACCTACGAGCAGTACTTC. Its translation: CARTKWLAATYEQYF.